Listed here are 7 T cell receptor beta chains from one sample, sequenced in a study of cytomegalovirus exposure and HLA in healthy donors. Researchers ran the PCR with 60 Vbeta and 13 Jbeta primers. TCRdb's table, derived via immunoSEQ multiplex PCR, lists solely in-frame clones and lacks some. Here the sample spans roughly 190,000 clones, more than 65% being singletons. Sequencing input: PBMCs. The receptors stem from a girl aged 10 to 17 in good health and CMV-seropositive.

V gene TRBV19 combines with J gene TRBJ1-6; D is perhaps TRBD1 (6 bases). V was pared by 5 bases and J by 5 bases, with 13 bases between. CDR1 is LNHDA and CDR2 is SQIVND in the germline V gene (reference sequence). This CDR3 contains 15 residues. CDR3 sequence: CASSSLQGDNSPLHF. CDR3 sequence (DNA): TGTGCCAGTAGTTCATTACAGGGAGATAATTCACCCCTCCACTTT.

This rearrangement joins TRBV14 to TRBJ1-4; D is possibly TRBD1 (5 bases). V was pared by 1 base and J by 8 bases, with 14 bases between. In germline, CDR1 is SGHDN, CDR2 FVKESK. This CDR3 region has 15 residues. This CDR3 is CASSQGTPVGEKLFF. CDR3 bases: TGTGCCAGCAGCCAAGGGACACCGGTAGGAGAAAAACTGTTTTTT.

The genes are TRBV29-1 and TRBJ2-7, with 7 positions matching TRBD1. This CDR3 has 14 residues. Germline CDR1 and CDR2: SQVTM and ANQGSEA. The ends lost 1 base at V and 2 bases at J; junction bases unmatched: 5. Here the CDR3 reads CSVEGGTATYEQYF. The CDR3 coding sequence is TGCAGCGTTGAAGGGGGGACAGCAACCTACGAGCAGTACTTC.

J is TRBJ2-7 and V is TRBV6-1; D possibly corresponds to TRBD1 (6 bases). The germline V gene encodes CDR1 MNHNS and CDR2 SASEGT. This CDR3 region has 14 residues. V gave up 6 bases and J gave up 4 bases, with 16 bases separating them. CDR3 in DNA: TGTGCCAGCAGCCAAGGGGGAAGTTGGTACGAGCAGTACTTC. This encodes CASSQGGSWYEQYF.

The chain employs TRBV5-8 and TRBJ2-5, with 16 nucleotides matching TRBD2. This CDR3 spans 18 amino acids. Losses at the gene ends were 7 bases for V and 0 bases for J; bases not matched to a gene: 9. Germline V CDR1 and CDR2: SGHTS, YDEGEE. DNA for the CDR3: TGTGCCAGCTCCCCGGGACTAGCGGGGGGGTTGTACCAAGAGACCCAGTACTTC. It yields the protein CASSPGLAGGLYQETQYF.

The chain carries TRBV6-5 and TRBJ2-5; possible D gene TRBD2, 5 bases. Germline CDR1 and CDR2: MNHEY and SVGAGI. V was cut by 11 bases and J by 5 bases, with 12 bases left in between. The CDR3 spans 11 residues. Here the CDR3 reads CARGLGETQYF. The DNA of the CDR3 is TGTGCCCGAGGGTTGGGGGAGACCCAGTACTTC.

The table lists this clone with a few counts. The chain has TRBV5-4 and TRBJ2-2; 11 bases line up with TRBD1. The germline gives CDR1 SGHNT, CDR2 YYREEE (reference sequence). Trimming removed 5 bases from V and 0 bases from J; junction bases left unmatched: 3. The CDR3 is 16 amino acids. Here the CDR3 DNA reads TGTGCCAGCAGGTGGACAGGGGGCGCGAACACCGGGGAGCTGTTTTTT. The encoded protein is CASRWTGGANTGELFF. Together with reference TRBV5-4 and TRBJ2-2, the CDR3 gives the full variable domain: ETGVTQSPTHLIKTRGQQVTLRCSSQSGHNTVSWYQQALGQGPQFIFQYYREEENGRGNFPPRFSGLQFPNYSSELNVNALELDDSALYLCASRWTGGANTGELFFGEGSRLTVL.